This T cell receptor beta chain was sequenced during a study of blood T cell repertoires in COVID-19. Study-level background: In each case, the material was cDNA or gDNA derived from T cells, B-cell-depleted T cells, or PBMCs.

Germline loops: CDR1 LGHDT, CDR2 YNNKEL (reference sequence). This CDR3 spans 18 amino acids. Unmatched junction bases numbered 12, after V lost 0 bases and J lost 4 bases. The sample holds one count of this clone. It was during active infection that Seattle patients were enrolled and then longitudinally followed. As originally analysed: Scientists estimated how many nucleated cells there were by amplifying reference gene primers. Some clones are missing from TCRdb's copy, which holds only in-frame ones; the method was immunoSEQ multiplex PCR. The D gene and trimming were derived from the DNA, and the V and J assignments and clone size from that table. The top ten hold 4% to 5.5% of the sample, which has tens of thousands of clones, more than 80% seen once.

Sequencing was carried out using peripheral blood. V gene TRBV3-1 (or the pseudogene TRBV3-2) combines with J gene TRBJ2-7; 10 bases line up with TRBD2. The sequence came from an elderly man with COVID-19, enrolled during active disease. CDR3 bases: TGTGCCAGCAGCCAAGAGAGAGGTAGCGGGAGGATAGGGTACGAGCAGTACTTC. It translates to CASSQERGSGRIGYEQYF.